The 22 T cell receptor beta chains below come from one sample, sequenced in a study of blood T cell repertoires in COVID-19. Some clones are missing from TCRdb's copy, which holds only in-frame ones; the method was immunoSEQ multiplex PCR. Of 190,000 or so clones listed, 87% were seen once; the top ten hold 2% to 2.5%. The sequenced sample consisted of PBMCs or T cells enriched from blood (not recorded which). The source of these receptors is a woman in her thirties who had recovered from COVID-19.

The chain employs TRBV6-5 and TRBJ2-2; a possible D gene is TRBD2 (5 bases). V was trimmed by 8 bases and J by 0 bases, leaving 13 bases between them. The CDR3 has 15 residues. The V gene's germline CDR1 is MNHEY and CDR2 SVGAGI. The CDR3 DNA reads TGTGCCAGCGCCTTGGTAGCGACGAACACCGGGGAGCTGTTTTTT. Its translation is CASALVATNTGELFF.

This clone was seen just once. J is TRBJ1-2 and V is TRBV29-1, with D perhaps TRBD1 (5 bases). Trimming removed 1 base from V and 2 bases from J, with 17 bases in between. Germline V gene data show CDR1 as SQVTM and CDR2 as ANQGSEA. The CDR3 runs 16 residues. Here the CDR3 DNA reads TGCAGCGTTGAAGGGTATGGGGGGGGAGACAACTATGGCTACACCTTC. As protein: CSVEGYGGGDNYGYTF.

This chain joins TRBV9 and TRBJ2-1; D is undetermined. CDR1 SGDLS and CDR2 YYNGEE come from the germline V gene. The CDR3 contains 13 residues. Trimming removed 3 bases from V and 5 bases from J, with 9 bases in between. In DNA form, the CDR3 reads TGTGCCAGCAGCGGGCCTTCCCACAATGAGCAGTTCTTC. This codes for CASSGPSHNEQFF.

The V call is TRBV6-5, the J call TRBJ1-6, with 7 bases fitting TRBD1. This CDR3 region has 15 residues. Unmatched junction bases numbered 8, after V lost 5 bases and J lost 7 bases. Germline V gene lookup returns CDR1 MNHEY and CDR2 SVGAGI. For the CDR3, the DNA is TGTGCCAGCAGTCCGACACAGGGGCGGAATTCACCCCTCCACTTT. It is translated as CASSPTQGRNSPLHF.

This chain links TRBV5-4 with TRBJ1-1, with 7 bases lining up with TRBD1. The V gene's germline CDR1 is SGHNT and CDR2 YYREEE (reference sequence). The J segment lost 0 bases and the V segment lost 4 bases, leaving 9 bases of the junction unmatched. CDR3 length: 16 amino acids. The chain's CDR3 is CASSPPGQIMNTEAFF. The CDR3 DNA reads TGTGCCAGCAGCCCCCCGGGACAGATCATGAACACTGAAGCTTTCTTT.

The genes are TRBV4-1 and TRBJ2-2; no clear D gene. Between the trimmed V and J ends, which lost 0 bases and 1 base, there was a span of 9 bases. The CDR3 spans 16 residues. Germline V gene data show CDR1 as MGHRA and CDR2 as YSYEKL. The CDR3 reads CASSQDPRGNTGELFF. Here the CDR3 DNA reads TGCGCCAGCAGCCAAGACCCCCGCGGGAACACCGGGGAGCTGTTTTTT.

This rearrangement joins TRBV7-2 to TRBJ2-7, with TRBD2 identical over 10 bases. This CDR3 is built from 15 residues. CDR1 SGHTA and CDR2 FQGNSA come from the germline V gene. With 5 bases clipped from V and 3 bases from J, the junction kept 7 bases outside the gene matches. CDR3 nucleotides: TGTGCCAGCAGCCCCACTAGCGGGGCGTTCTACGAGCAGTACTTC. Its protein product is CASSPTSGAFYEQYF.

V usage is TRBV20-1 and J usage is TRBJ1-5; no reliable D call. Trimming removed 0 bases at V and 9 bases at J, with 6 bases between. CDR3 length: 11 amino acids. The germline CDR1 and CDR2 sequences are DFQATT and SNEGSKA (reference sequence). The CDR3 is CSARDRGPQHF. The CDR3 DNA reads TGCAGTGCTAGAGATCGGGGGCCCCAGCATTTT.

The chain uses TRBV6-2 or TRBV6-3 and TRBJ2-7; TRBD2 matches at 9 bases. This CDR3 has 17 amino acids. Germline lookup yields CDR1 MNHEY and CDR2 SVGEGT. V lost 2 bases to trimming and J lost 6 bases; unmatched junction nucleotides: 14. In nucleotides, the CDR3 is TGTGCCAGCAGTTACCGCGTAGCGGGAGTAACCCTACCCGAGCAGTACTTC. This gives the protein CASSYRVAGVTLPEQYF.

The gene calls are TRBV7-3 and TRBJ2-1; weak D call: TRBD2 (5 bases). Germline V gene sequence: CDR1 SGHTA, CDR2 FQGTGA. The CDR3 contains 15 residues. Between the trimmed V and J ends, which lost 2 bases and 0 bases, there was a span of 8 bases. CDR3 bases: TGTGCCAGCAGCTTACAGCGGAGCTCCTACAATGAGCAGTTCTTC. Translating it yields CASSLQRSSYNEQFF.

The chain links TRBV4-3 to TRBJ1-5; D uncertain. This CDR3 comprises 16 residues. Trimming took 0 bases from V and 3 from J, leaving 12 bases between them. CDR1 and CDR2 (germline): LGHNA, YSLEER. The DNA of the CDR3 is TGCGCCAGCAGCCAAGATCGGGTTAGTAACAATCAGCCCCAGCATTTT. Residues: CASSQDRVSNNQPQHF.

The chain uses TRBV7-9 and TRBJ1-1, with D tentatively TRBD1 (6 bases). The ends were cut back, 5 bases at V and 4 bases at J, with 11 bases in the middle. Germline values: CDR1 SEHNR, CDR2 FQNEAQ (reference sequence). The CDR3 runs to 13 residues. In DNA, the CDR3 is TGTGCCAGCAGCCCTACAGGGTTCACTGAAGCTTTCTTT. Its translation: CASSPTGFTEAFF. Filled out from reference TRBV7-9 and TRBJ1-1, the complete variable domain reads DTGVSQNPRHKITKRGQNVTFRCDPISEHNRLYWYRQTLGQGPEFLTYFQNEAQLEKSRLLSDRFSAERPKGSFSTLEIQRTEQGDSAMYLCASSPTGFTEAFFGQGTRLTVV.

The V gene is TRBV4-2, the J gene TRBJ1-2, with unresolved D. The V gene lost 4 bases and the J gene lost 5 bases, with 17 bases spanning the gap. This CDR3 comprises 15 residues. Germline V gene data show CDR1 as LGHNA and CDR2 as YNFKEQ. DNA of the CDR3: TGTGCCAGCAGCCGCCCTTACGGGGTAAAGTATGGCTACACCTTC. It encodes CASSRPYGVKYGYTF.

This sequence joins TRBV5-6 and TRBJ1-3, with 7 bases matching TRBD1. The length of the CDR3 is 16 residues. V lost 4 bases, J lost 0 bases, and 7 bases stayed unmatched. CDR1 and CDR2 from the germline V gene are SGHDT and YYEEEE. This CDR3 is CASSLGDSFSGNTIYF. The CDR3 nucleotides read TGTGCCAGCAGCCTCGGGGACAGCTTCTCTGGAAACACCATATATTTT.

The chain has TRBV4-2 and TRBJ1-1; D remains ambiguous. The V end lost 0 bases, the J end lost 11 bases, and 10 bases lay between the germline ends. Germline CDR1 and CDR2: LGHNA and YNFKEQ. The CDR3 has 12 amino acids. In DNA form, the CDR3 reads TGTGCCAGCAGCCAAGATTTGAGTGCCGCTTTCTTT. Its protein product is CASSQDLSAAFF.

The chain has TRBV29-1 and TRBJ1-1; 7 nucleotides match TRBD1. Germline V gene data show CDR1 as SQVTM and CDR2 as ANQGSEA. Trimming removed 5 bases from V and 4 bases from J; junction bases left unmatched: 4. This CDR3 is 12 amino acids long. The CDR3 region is CSVPGGGTEAFF. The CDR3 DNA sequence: TGCAGCGTTCCAGGGGGAGGCACTGAAGCTTTCTTT.

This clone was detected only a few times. The CDR3 DNA is TGTGCCAGCAGCTTGGTTGGCAGGGAAGGGCATGGCTACACCTTC. Translating gives CASSLVGREGHGYTF. This chain links TRBV5-4 with TRBJ1-2; tentative D call: TRBD1 (5 bases). Trimming pared 0 bases from V and 6 bases from J, leaving 15 bases between. The length of the CDR3 is 15 residues. The germline V gene encodes CDR1 SGHNT and CDR2 YYREEE (reference sequence).

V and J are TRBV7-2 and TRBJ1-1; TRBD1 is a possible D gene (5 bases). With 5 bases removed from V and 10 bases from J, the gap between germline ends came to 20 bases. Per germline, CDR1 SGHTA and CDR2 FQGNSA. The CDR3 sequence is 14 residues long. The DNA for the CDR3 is TGTGCCAGCAGCCGTAGGGAAGGGGCCATGTCAGCTTTCTTT. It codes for CASSRREGAMSAFF.

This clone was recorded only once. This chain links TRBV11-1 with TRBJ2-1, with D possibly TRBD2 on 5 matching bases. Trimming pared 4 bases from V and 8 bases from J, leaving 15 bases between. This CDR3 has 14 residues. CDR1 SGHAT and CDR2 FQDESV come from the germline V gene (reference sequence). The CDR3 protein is CASSSAGNRDEQFF. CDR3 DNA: TGTGCCAGCAGCTCGGCGGGTAATCGGGATGAGCAGTTCTTC.

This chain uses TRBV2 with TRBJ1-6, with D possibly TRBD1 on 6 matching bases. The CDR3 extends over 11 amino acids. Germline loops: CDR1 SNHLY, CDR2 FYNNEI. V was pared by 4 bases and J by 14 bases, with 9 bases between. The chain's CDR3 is CASSVTGTLHF. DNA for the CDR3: TGTGCCAGCAGTGTCACAGGGACCCTCCACTTT.

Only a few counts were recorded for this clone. Here the CDR3 reads CASSPNPGGGGEKLFF. In DNA, the CDR3 is TGTGCCAGCAGCCCCAATCCAGGGGGCGGAGGGGAAAAACTGTTTTTT. V usage is TRBV9 and J usage is TRBJ1-4, with 8 bases matching TRBD1. V was clipped by 4 bases and J by 8 bases; unmatched bases: 13. The CDR3 length is 16 residues. Looked up from germline, CDR1 is SGDLS and CDR2 is YYNGEE.

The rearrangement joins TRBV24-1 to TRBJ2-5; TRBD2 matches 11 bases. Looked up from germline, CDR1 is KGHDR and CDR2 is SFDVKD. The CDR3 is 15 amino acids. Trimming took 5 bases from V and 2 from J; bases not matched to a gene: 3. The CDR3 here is CATSGRTSGQETQYF. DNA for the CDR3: TGTGCCACCAGTGGGCGGACTAGCGGGCAAGAGACCCAGTACTTC.